Included here is one T cell receptor (beta chain) sequence, with context. The record originates from a study of shared clonotypes between healthy human individuals. J gave up 3 bases and V 2 bases, and 5 bases lay outside the gene matches. CDR1 LGHNA and CDR2 YSLEER come from the germline V gene. The CDR3 totals 16 residues. The authors sequenced unsorted PBMC DNA on ten immunoSEQ deep assay plates. Original methodology: Because ImmunoSEQ provided only junction sequences with no quality scores, the filtering differed. Assay: immunoSEQ multiplex PCR; the TCRdb copy retains only in-frame clones and omits some. D and trimming come from the DNA, and the V and J calls and clone size come from that table. The sample shows about 500,000 clones, roughly 80% of them seen only once. The study enrolled healthy HIV-negative adults without recent acute infections or vaccinations as donors.

The rearrangement joins TRBV4-3 to TRBJ2-5; 11 nucleotides agree with TRBD2. Sample: PBMCs. The sequence derives from a woman in her 40s in good health. Some clones in this sample may be carry-over from other donors' samples. CDR3 nucleotides: TGCGCCAGCAGCCAACCCGGGACTAGCGGCAAAGAGACCCAGTACTTC. As protein: CASSQPGTSGKETQYF.